The 25 T cell receptor beta chains given below trace back to one sample, sequenced in a study of radiotherapy plus CTLA-4 blockade in lung cancer. Libraries were prepared by immunoSEQ multiplex PCR; TCRdb keeps only in-frame clonotypes and omits some of them. The sample lists around 18,000 clones, 86% occurring once. The sample in question was peripheral blood, obtained from a patient treated with radiotherapy plus ipilimumab. The receptors come from a human donor with non-small cell lung cancer whose response to radiotherapy plus ipilimumab could not be evaluated.

This clone showed up just a few times. The chain is built from TRBV9 and TRBJ2-1, with 9 nucleotides matching TRBD2. This CDR3 spans 13 amino acids. Germline CDR1 and CDR2: SGDLS and YYNGEE. Trimming took 6 bases from V and 5 from J; bases not matched to a gene: 3. CDR3 protein: CASTREGNNEQFF. CDR3 bases: TGTGCCAGCACGCGGGAGGGGAACAATGAGCAGTTCTTC.

This rearrangement joins TRBV10-2 to TRBJ1-1; maybe TRBD1 (6 bases). Germline-derived CDR1 and CDR2 are WSHSY and SAAADI. Between the trimmed V and J ends, which lost 6 bases and 0 bases, there was a span of 11 bases. CDR3 size: 14 residues. CDR3 in amino acids: CASRRGSVNTEAFF. In DNA form, the CDR3 reads TGCGCCAGCAGGAGGGGGTCAGTGAACACTGAAGCTTTCTTT.

J is TRBJ2-7 and V is TRBV5-1; D is uncertain. The V end was cut by 0 bases, the J end by 0 bases, with 13 bases between. The germline V gene has CDR1 SGHRS and CDR2 YFSETQ. The CDR3 consists of 16 residues. This CDR3 reads CASSLDSMSSSYEQYF. For the CDR3, the DNA is TGCGCCAGCAGCTTGGACTCAATGTCTAGCTCCTACGAGCAGTACTTC.

The table lists this clone with a few counts. The rearrangement links TRBV11-3 to TRBJ1-2; possible D gene TRBD1, 6 bases. CDR1 SGHNT and CDR2 YENEEA come from the germline V gene. The CDR3 extends over 15 amino acids. Between the trimmed V and J ends, which lost 5 bases and 5 bases, there was a span of 18 bases. The chain's CDR3 is CASSAQGHLSYGYTF. The CDR3 DNA reads as TGTGCCAGCAGCGCACAGGGTCATCTTTCTTATGGCTACACCTTC.

The chain is built from TRBV4-2 and TRBJ2-1; TRBD2 matches at 10 bases. The ends lost 0 bases at V and 8 bases at J; junction bases unmatched: 7. Germline-derived CDR1 and CDR2 are LGHNA and YNFKEQ. The CDR3 extends over 16 amino acids. The CDR3 sequence is CASSQDWLAGVDEQFF. The CDR3 bases are TGTGCCAGCAGCCAAGATTGGCTAGCGGGAGTCGATGAGCAGTTCTTC.

V gene TRBV27 combines with J gene TRBJ1-5, with D possibly matching TRBD1 (6 bases). The CDR3 runs to 12 residues. In germline, CDR1 is MNHEY, CDR2 SMNVEV (reference sequence). V gave up 8 bases and J gave up 11 bases, with 16 bases separating them. CDR3 in amino acids: CASGTGKGTQHF. Here the CDR3 DNA reads TGTGCCAGCGGAACAGGGAAGGGGACCCAGCATTTT.

The chain links TRBV7-9 to TRBJ2-5; the match to TRBD2 covers 10 bases. The germline CDR1 and CDR2 sequences are SEHNR and FQNEAQ (reference sequence). The CDR3 contains 16 residues. J was trimmed by 3 bases and V by 5 bases; bases with no gene match: 9. The CDR3 region has the DNA TGTGCCAGCAGCCTTATCCGGACTAGCGGCAAAGAGACCCAGTACTTC. Residues: CASSLIRTSGKETQYF.

The chain couples TRBV19 to TRBJ2-3; 7 bases are shared with TRBD2. Germline loops: CDR1 LNHDA, CDR2 SQIVND (reference sequence). With V trimmed by 8 bases and J by 1 base, 6 bases remained unmatched. CDR3 length: 14 amino acids. The CDR3 DNA reads TGTGCCAGTCGGGAGAGCGGGGGCACAGATACGCAGTATTTT. It yields the protein CASRESGGTDTQYF.

The gene calls are TRBV4-3 and TRBJ1-5; D is ambiguous. Trimming left V 0 bases short and J 7 bases short, with 7 bases between. The CDR3 sequence is 13 residues long. Germline CDR1 is LGHNA and CDR2 is YSLEER. CDR3 sequence: CASSQELRQPQHF. Written as DNA, the CDR3 is TGCGCCAGCAGCCAAGAGTTGAGGCAGCCCCAGCATTTT.

The genes are TRBV5-1 and TRBJ1-4, with D possibly TRBD1 on 6 matching bases. This CDR3 has 16 amino acids. Trimming removed 1 base from V and 2 bases from J, with 12 bases in between. Germline CDR1 reads SGHRS; CDR2 reads YFSETQ. This CDR3 reads CASSLSGAATNEKLFF. The CDR3 region has the DNA TGCGCCAGCAGCTTGTCAGGGGCAGCCACTAATGAAAAACTGTTTTTT.

The chain joins TRBV25-1 to TRBJ2-5, with D perhaps TRBD2 (6 bases). In germline, CDR1 is MGHDK, CDR2 SYGVNS. Deletions cut 3 bases from V and 0 bases from J, with 11 bases between. CDR3 length: 15 amino acids. The CDR3 spells CASSDRGANQETQYF. DNA of the CDR3: TGTGCCAGCAGTGACCGCGGGGCCAACCAAGAGACCCAGTACTTC.

The chain employs TRBV7-2 and TRBJ2-7; TRBD1 matches 8 bases. The germline gives CDR1 SGHTA, CDR2 FQGNSA. This CDR3 contains 14 residues. V was pared by 4 bases and J by 3 bases, with 5 bases of the junction left unmatched. CDR3 in amino acids: CASSSDRGNYEQYF. CDR3 nucleotides: TGTGCCAGCAGCTCCGACAGGGGAAACTACGAGCAGTACTTC.

The chain is built from TRBV28 and TRBJ1-3, with no clear D. This CDR3 spans 16 amino acids. Germline-derived CDR1 and CDR2 are MDHEN and SYDVKM. Deletions cut 1 base from V and 0 bases from J, with 10 bases between. CDR3 coding DNA: TGTGCCAGCAGTTTATCGCGGCTCCGCTCTGGAAACACCATATATTTT. It encodes CASSLSRLRSGNTIYF.

V and J are TRBV9 and TRBJ2-3; 12 bases match TRBD2. There are 17 residues in the CDR3. Germline CDR1 SGDLS, CDR2 YYNGEE. V lost 1 base to trimming and J lost 0 bases; unmatched junction nucleotides: 3. The CDR3 loop reads CASSVTGTSGSTDTQYF. The CDR3 DNA reads TGTGCCAGCAGCGTAACCGGGACTAGCGGGAGCACAGATACGCAGTATTTT.

The rearrangement uses TRBV27 and TRBJ2-5; 10 bases match TRBD2. The V gene's germline CDR1 is MNHEY and CDR2 SMNVEV (reference sequence). The CDR3 is 15 residues long. V dropped 2 bases and J dropped 1; count of bases not matched to a gene: 1. The DNA of the CDR3 is TGTGCCAGCAGTTTACTAGCGGGAGCCCAAGAGACCCAGTACTTC. Protein: CASSLLAGAQETQYF.

This sequence joins TRBV19 and TRBJ1-1, with D maybe TRBD1 (6 bases). The CDR3 runs 15 residues. Trimming removed 5 bases from V and 1 base from J, with 14 bases in between. Looked up from germline, CDR1 is LNHDA and CDR2 is SQIVND (reference sequence). The CDR3 loop is CASSPPGHSNTEAFF. The CDR3 DNA is TGTGCCAGTAGTCCGCCGGGACACTCGAACACTGAAGCTTTCTTT. Looking up the rest from reference TRBV19 and TRBJ1-1 gives the full variable domain: DGGITQSPKYLFRKEGQNVTLSCEQNLNHDAMYWYRQDPGQGLRLIYYSQIVNDFQKGDIAEGYSVSREKKESFPLTVTSAQKNPTAFYLCASSPPGHSNTEAFFGQGTRLTVV.

V gene TRBV7-2 combines with J gene TRBJ2-7; TRBD1 might be the D (5 bases). Germline CDR1 is SGHTA and CDR2 is FQGNSA. This CDR3 has 15 amino acids. V lost 3 bases and J 1 base, leaving 13 bases between the germline ends. The CDR3 loop is CASSFGRESSYEQYF. The CDR3 nucleotides read TGTGCCAGCAGCTTTGGCAGGGAAAGTTCCTACGAGCAGTACTTC.

The chain couples TRBV5-1 to TRBJ2-6, with D perhaps TRBD2 (5 bases). CDR3 length equals 16 residues. Per germline, CDR1 SGHRS and CDR2 YFSETQ. V dropped 3 bases and J dropped 2 bases, with 12 bases sitting between them. CDR3 bases: TGCGCCAGCAGCTGGGCCGGGAACACTGGGGCCAACGTCCTGACTTTC. It translates to CASSWAGNTGANVLTF. Supplemented by reference TRBV5-1 and TRBJ2-6, the full variable domain reads KAGVTQTPRYLIKTRGQQVTLSCSPISGHRSVSWYQQTPGQGLQFLFEYFSETQRNKGNFPGRFSGRQFSNSRSEMNVSTLELGDSALYLCASSWAGNTGANVLTFGAGSRLTVL.

This clone was seen just once. The chain carries TRBV10-3 and TRBJ2-1; 8 nucleotides agree with TRBD2. The CDR3 is made up of 18 amino acids. The germline CDR1 and CDR2 sequences are ENHRY and SYGVKD. With 7 bases clipped from V and 4 bases from J, the junction kept 18 bases outside the gene matches. The DNA of the CDR3 is TGTGCCATCACGGGGGGGATCATCCCCGGGAGGGCATACAATGAGCAGTTCTTC. Translating gives CAITGGIIPGRAYNEQFF.

V gene TRBV5-4 combines with J gene TRBJ1-6; D uncertain. This CDR3 contains 12 residues. Germline V gives CDR1 SGHNT, CDR2 YYREEE (reference sequence). V was cut by 3 bases and J by 9 bases, with 7 bases left in between. The CDR3: CASSSPSSPLHF. CDR3 nucleotide sequence: TGTGCCAGCAGCTCCCCCAGTTCACCCCTCCACTTT.

The chain joins TRBV6-6 to TRBJ2-3, with 9 bases identical to TRBD1. J gave up 8 bases and V 6 bases, and 15 bases lay outside the gene matches. Per the germline V gene, CDR1 is MNHNY and CDR2 is SVGAGI (reference sequence). The CDR3 totals 16 residues. CDR3 sequence: CASSDPGQGLVGTQYF. The CDR3 bases are TGTGCCAGCAGCGACCCGGGACAGGGCTTAGTTGGTACGCAGTATTTT.

This clone was counted a single time. The DNA for the CDR3 is TGTGCCAGCAGGAGACAGGGTGAGGAAAAACTGTTTTTT. Its protein product is CASRRQGEEKLFF. The chain combines TRBV7-9 with TRBJ1-4, with TRBD1 identical over 7 bases. Germline-derived CDR1 and CDR2 are SEHNR and FQNEAQ (reference sequence). Trimming cost V 6 bases and J 8 bases; bases outside gene matches: 6. The CDR3 is 13 amino acids.

The sample holds one count of this clone. The J gene is TRBJ2-1, the V gene TRBV7-2; TRBD2 matches at 8 bases. CDR3 length: 19 residues. Per the germline V gene, CDR1 is SGHTA and CDR2 is FQGNSA. V lost 5 bases, J lost 5 bases, and 20 bases stayed unmatched. This CDR3 reads CASSLRQVAWRGVDNEQFF. The CDR3 bases are TGTGCCAGCAGCCTTCGACAGGTAGCCTGGCGGGGGGTAGACAATGAGCAGTTCTTC.

CDR3 DNA sequence: TGTGCCATCAAAGAAGCGGGAGCCGAGCAGTACTTC. Amino acid sequence: CAIKEAGAEQYF. The V and J genes are TRBV10-3 and TRBJ2-7, with 8 bases identical to TRBD2. The V and J ends lost 7 bases and 6 bases, in that order; junction bases with no gene match: 5. Germline V lookup: CDR1 ENHRY, CDR2 SYGVKD. CDR3 length: 12 amino acids.

The rearrangement links TRBV19 to TRBJ1-1; D uncertain. CDR3 length: 14 amino acids. Per germline, CDR1 LNHDA and CDR2 SQIVND (reference sequence). Trimming stripped 6 bases from V and 3 bases from J, with 14 bases between. The CDR3 spells CASSPARRDTEAFF. The CDR3 DNA reads as TGTGCCAGTAGCCCTGCCAGGAGGGACACTGAAGCTTTCTTT.